This T cell receptor (beta chain) was obtained from a study of read filtering for tumor transcriptome and immune sequencing. This library used 300 to 450 ng RNA and molecular barcoded adaptors spanning alpha/delta and beta/gamma chains. TCRdb itself ran the reads through MiXCR, one entry per CDR3 protein. In the table there are tens of thousands of distinct CDR3 sequences, roughly 21% of which are singletons. Regarding this clonotype: One end of the junction fails to match germline, which may point to a read error.

This sequence originates from a donor aged 40 or over with multiple myeloma. Material: a population of CD138-negative cells sorted from bone marrow.

DNA for the CDR3: TGCAGCGGCATGGGGGGGGGCACAAATACGCAGTATTTT. Protein sequence: CSGMGGGTNTQYF. The chain is built from TRBV29-1 and TRBJ2-3, with D tentatively TRBD2 (7 bases). The CDR3 is made up of 13 amino acids. Looked up from germline, CDR1 is SQVTM and CDR2 is ANQGSEA.